Sequencing of this T cell receptor beta chain was carried out in a study of blood T cells in healthy people across ages. Combining a sample-barcoded 5' primer with a J-beta primer mix, a second PCR ran for roughly 7 to 11 cycles. Every molecule of cDNA carried a tag from a template-switch adaptor with 12 random nucleotides. TCRdb fed the 5' RACE reads into MiXCR, producing one record per CDR3 protein. Of over 1,500,000 distinct CDR3 sequences listed, 49% are singletons. The CDR3 runs to 16 residues. J gave up 2 bases and V 4 bases, and 10 bases lay outside the gene matches. Germline V gene lookup returns CDR1 MGHRA and CDR2 YSYEKL. Per sample, a minimum of 6 million PBMCs were isolated.

V gene TRBV4-1 combines with J gene TRBJ2-7; 8 nucleotides match TRBD2. Material for sequencing was blood. The receptor was derived from a woman in her thirties or forties in good health. The CDR3 DNA follows: TGCGCCAGCAGCCGCCTACCGGGACTAGTCACCTACGAGCAGTACTTC. Encoded protein: CASSRLPGLVTYEQYF.